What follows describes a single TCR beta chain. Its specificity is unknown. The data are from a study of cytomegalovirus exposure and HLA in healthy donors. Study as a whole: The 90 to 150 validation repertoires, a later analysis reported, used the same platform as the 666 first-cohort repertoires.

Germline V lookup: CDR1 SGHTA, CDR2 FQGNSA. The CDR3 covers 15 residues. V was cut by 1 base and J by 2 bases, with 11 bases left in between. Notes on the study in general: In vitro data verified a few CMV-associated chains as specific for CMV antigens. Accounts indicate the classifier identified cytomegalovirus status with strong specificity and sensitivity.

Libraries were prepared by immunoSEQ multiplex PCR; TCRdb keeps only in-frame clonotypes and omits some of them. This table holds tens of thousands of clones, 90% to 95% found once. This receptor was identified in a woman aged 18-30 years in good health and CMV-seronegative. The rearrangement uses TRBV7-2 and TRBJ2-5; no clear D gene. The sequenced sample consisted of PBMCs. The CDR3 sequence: CASSLGGVGQETQYF. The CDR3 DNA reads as TGTGCCAGCAGCTTAGGTGGAGTTGGGCAAGAGACCCAGTACTTC.